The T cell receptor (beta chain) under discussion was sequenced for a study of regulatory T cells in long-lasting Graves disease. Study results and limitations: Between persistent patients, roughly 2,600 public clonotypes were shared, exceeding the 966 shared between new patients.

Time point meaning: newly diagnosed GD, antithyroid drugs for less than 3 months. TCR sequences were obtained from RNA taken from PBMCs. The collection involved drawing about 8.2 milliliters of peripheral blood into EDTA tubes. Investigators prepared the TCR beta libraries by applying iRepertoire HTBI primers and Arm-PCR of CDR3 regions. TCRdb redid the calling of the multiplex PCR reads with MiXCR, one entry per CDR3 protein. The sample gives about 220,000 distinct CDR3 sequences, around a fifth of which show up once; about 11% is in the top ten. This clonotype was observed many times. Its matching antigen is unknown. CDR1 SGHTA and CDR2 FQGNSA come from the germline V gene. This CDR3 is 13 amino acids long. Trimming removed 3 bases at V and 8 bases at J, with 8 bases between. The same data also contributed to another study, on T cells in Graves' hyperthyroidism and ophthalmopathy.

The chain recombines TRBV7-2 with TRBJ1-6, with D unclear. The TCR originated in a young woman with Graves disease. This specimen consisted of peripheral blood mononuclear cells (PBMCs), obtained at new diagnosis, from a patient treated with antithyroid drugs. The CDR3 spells CASSFLFDSPLHF. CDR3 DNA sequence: TGTGCCAGCAGCTTTCTATTTGATTCACCCCTCCACTTT.